Listed here are 19 T cell receptor beta chains from one sample, sequenced in a study of T cell responses to AZD1222 COVID-19 vaccine. The data were produced by immunoSEQ multiplex PCR, yet TCRdb's version contains in-frame clones alone and is incomplete. The repertoire consists of 160,000 or so clones, with 87% occurring once and the leading ten covering approximately 9%. This specimen consisted of peripheral blood, obtained 28 days after the second AZD1222 dose. The receptors derive from an adult who received the AZD1222 COVID-19 vaccine.

The V call is TRBV4-2, the J call TRBJ1-6; unclear D gene. Trimming left V 1 base short and J 6 bases short, with 22 bases between. CDR3 length equals 19 residues. Looked up from germline, CDR1 is LGHNA and CDR2 is YNFKEQ. The chain's CDR3 is CASSQAIPGSGNFNSPLHF. Here the CDR3 DNA reads TGTGCCAGCAGCCAAGCCATTCCCGGCTCGGGAAATTTTAATTCACCCCTCCACTTT.

The chain carries TRBV2 and TRBJ1-4; no definite D call. Trimming left V 4 bases short and J 7 bases short, with 16 bases between. The CDR3 loop spans 15 amino acids. From germline, CDR1 is SNHLY and CDR2 FYNNEI. Here the CDR3 DNA reads TGTGCCAGCAGTGGCATTCCCATCCCCTCTGAAAAACTGTTTTTT. Its protein is CASSGIPIPSEKLFF.

The chain links TRBV7-9 to TRBJ1-1; D remains unclear. Looked up from germline, CDR1 is SEHNR and CDR2 is FQNEAQ (reference sequence). This CDR3 has 12 residues. With 7 bases removed from V and 4 bases from J, the gap between germline ends came to 10 bases. Here the CDR3 reads CASTDIGTEAFF. For the CDR3, the DNA is TGTGCCAGCACCGACATTGGCACTGAAGCTTTCTTT.

The CDR3 DNA follows: TGCGCCAGCAGCTTGGGAGGGTCGGGAGGTTCGAATGAGCAGTTCTTC. It codes for CASSLGGSGGSNEQFF. This chain connects TRBV5-1 to TRBJ2-1; 7 bases fit TRBD2. The germline gives CDR1 SGHRS, CDR2 YFSETQ. The V segment lost 0 bases and the J segment 7 bases; nucleotides outside the gene matches: 10. The CDR3 is 16 residues long. Full variable domain (rest looked up from reference TRBV5-1 and TRBJ2-1): KAGVTQTPRYLIKTRGQQVTLSCSPISGHRSVSWYQQTPGQGLQFLFEYFSETQRNKGNFPGRFSGRQFSNSRSEMNVSTLELGDSALYLCASSLGGSGGSNEQFFGPGTRLTVL.

The chain carries TRBV3-1 (or the pseudogene TRBV3-2) and TRBJ2-7; D unresolved. The V gene's germline CDR1 is LGHDT and CDR2 YNNKEL (reference sequence). Trimming stripped 6 bases from V and 1 base from J, with 22 bases between. This CDR3 is built from 17 residues. In DNA, the CDR3 is TGTGCCAGCAGACCCTCAGGTACCCCGTCCTTGTCCTACGAGCAGTACTTC. Protein sequence: CASRPSGTPSLSYEQYF.

The chain couples TRBV5-1 to TRBJ1-6; D is perhaps TRBD1 (6 bases). Between the trimmed V and J ends, which lost 6 bases and 0 bases, there was a span of 7 bases. Germline V CDR1 and CDR2: SGHRS, YFSETQ. The CDR3 is made up of 14 amino acids. CDR3 DNA: TGCGCCAGCACGGACAGCTCCTATAATTCACCCCTCCACTTT. This encodes CASTDSSYNSPLHF.

This rearrangement joins TRBV23-1 to TRBJ1-6; possibly TRBD1 for D (5 bases). TRBV23-1 counts as an open reading frame of uncertain function. The CDR3 is made up of 15 amino acids. Between the trimmed V and J ends, which lost 5 bases and 8 bases, there was a span of 16 bases. This CDR3 reads CASSAHRSTDSPLHF. The CDR3 DNA follows: TGCGCCAGCAGTGCCCACAGGTCCACGGATTCACCCCTCCACTTT.

The rearrangement links TRBV28 to TRBJ1-1, with D possibly being TRBD1 (6 bases). CDR3 size: 15 residues. Deletions cut 5 bases from V and 3 bases from J, with 16 bases between. Germline assignment: CDR1 MDHEN and CDR2 SYDVKM. CDR3 sequence reads: CASSPPAGAYTEAFF. The CDR3 DNA follows: TGTGCCAGCAGTCCCCCCGCAGGGGCCTACACTGAAGCTTTCTTT.

This CDR3 reads CASSPGLAGFNEQYF. The CDR3 nucleotides read TGTGCCAGCAGCCCGGGACTAGCGGGATTTAACGAGCAGTACTTC. The chain joins TRBV11-2 to TRBJ2-7; TRBD2 matches at 13 bases. Per the germline V gene, CDR1 is SGHAT and CDR2 is FQNNGV. V was pared by 5 bases and J by 5 bases, with 6 bases of the junction left unmatched. CDR3 size: 15 residues. The full variable domain, rest sourced from reference TRBV11-2 and TRBJ2-7, is EAGVAQSPRYKIIEKRQSVAFWCNPISGHATLYWYQQILGQGPKLLIQFQNNGVVDDSQLPKDRFSAERLKGVDSTLKIQPAKLEDSAVYLCASSPGLAGFNEQYFGPGTRLTVT.

There are a few counts of this clone. V and J are TRBV28 and TRBJ1-2; possibly TRBD1 for D (5 bases). Germline lookup yields CDR1 MDHEN and CDR2 SYDVKM. The CDR3 sequence is 13 residues long. V was pared by 2 bases and J by 4 bases, with 8 bases between. The CDR3 nucleotides are TGTGCCAGCAGTTTACAGGGCGGCTATGGCTACACCTTC. This codes for CASSLQGGYGYTF.

V is TRBV5-1 and J is TRBJ1-1, with TRBD1 matching over 8 bases. V was clipped by 1 base and J by 3 bases; unmatched bases: 5. Germline CDR1 SGHRS, CDR2 YFSETQ. CDR3 length: 15 residues. This chain's CDR3 is CASSLSDRGYTEAFF. For the CDR3, the DNA is TGCGCCAGCAGCTTGTCCGACAGGGGCTACACTGAAGCTTTCTTT.

This clone was observed once. The genes are TRBV7-9 and TRBJ1-1, with D hard to call. The CDR3 has 14 amino acids. V lost 0 bases and J 1 base, leaving 6 bases between the germline ends. Germline V lookup: CDR1 SEHNR, CDR2 FQNEAQ (reference sequence). The CDR3 sequence is CASSLAGSNTEAFF. As DNA, the CDR3 is TGTGCCAGCAGCTTAGCAGGGTCGAACACTGAAGCTTTCTTT.

The rearrangement joins TRBV28 to TRBJ1-6; D perhaps matches TRBD1 (6 bases). V was cut by 2 bases and J by 8 bases, with 10 bases left in between. Looked up from germline, CDR1 is MDHEN and CDR2 is SYDVKM. The CDR3 has 14 residues. CDR3 sequence reads: CASSLRGQHSPLHF. The CDR3 bases are TGTGCCAGCAGTTTACGGGGGCAACATTCACCCCTCCACTTT.

The chain is built from TRBV6-5 and TRBJ2-1, with TRBD2 matching 11 bases. The V and J ends lost 6 bases and 9 bases, in that order; junction bases with no gene match: 1. The CDR3 is made up of 12 amino acids. The germline gives CDR1 MNHEY, CDR2 SVGAGI. In nucleotides, the CDR3 is TGTGCCAGCAGGACTAGCGGGGCTGAGCAGTTCTTC. It codes for CASRTSGAEQFF.

The chain combines TRBV19 with TRBJ2-6; D is perhaps TRBD2 (6 bases). Trimming took 10 bases from V and 0 from J, leaving 19 bases between them. CDR3 size: 17 residues. Looked up from germline, CDR1 is LNHDA and CDR2 is SQIVND (reference sequence). CDR3 coding DNA: TGTGCCACCAAGGGACTTCCGCGGCCCTCTGGGGCCAACGTCCTGACTTTC. Translated, it gives CATKGLPRPSGANVLTF.

This chain uses TRBV28 with TRBJ1-1; 11 nucleotides match TRBD1. Germline values: CDR1 MDHEN, CDR2 SYDVKM. The CDR3 spans 15 residues. The J segment lost 5 bases and the V segment lost 7 bases, leaving 9 bases of the junction unmatched. CDR3 amino acids: CASTLPDRGRTEAFF. The CDR3, as DNA: TGTGCCAGCACCCTCCCGGACAGGGGGCGGACTGAAGCTTTCTTT.

V and J are TRBV28 and TRBJ2-1, with D possibly being TRBD2 (6 bases). Germline CDR1 reads MDHEN; CDR2 reads SYDVKM. Trimming shortened V by 6 bases and J by 9 bases, and 24 bases separated the two germline ends. The CDR3 has 16 amino acids. The CDR3 region is CASRPPPGLPVVEQFF. Written as DNA, the CDR3 is TGTGCCAGCAGGCCCCCTCCGGGACTTCCTGTGGTTGAGCAGTTCTTC.

The J gene is TRBJ2-5, the V gene TRBV7-2; 9 bases are shared with TRBD2. V dropped 4 bases and J dropped 2; count of bases not matched to a gene: 5. The CDR3 spans 15 residues. Germline values: CDR1 SGHTA, CDR2 FQGNSA. CDR3 DNA: TGTGCCAGCAGCTCAACTAGCGGGCTACAAGAGACCCAGTACTTC. Its translation: CASSSTSGLQETQYF.

V and J are TRBV5-6 and TRBJ1-2; 8 bases line up with TRBD1. The CDR3 extends over 16 amino acids. CDR1 is SGHDT and CDR2 is YYEEEE in the germline V gene. The V gene end was trimmed by 4 bases and the J gene end by 4 bases; junction bases not matched to a gene: 12. CDR3 residues: CASSSSTRGQVYGYTF. The CDR3 DNA is TGTGCCAGCAGCAGTTCGACCAGGGGGCAGGTCTATGGCTACACCTTC.